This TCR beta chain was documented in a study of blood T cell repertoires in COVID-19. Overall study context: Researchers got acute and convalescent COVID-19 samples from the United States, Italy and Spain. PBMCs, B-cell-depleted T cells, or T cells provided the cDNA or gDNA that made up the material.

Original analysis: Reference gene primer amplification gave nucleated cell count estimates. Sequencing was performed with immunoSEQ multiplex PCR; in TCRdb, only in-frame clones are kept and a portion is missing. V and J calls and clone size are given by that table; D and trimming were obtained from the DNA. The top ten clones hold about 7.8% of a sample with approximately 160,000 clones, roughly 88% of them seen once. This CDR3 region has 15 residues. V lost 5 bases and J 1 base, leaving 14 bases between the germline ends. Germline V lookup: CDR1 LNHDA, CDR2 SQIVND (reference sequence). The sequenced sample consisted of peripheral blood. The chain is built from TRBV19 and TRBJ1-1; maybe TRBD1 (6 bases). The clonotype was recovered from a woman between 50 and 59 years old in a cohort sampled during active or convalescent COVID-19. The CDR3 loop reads CASSSNRVSNTEAFF. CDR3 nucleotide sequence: TGTGCCAGTAGTTCGAACAGGGTATCGAACACTGAAGCTTTCTTT.